The source of this TCR beta chain is a study of T cell repertoires in cytomegalovirus infection. General study results and limits: Of the TCR beta families, the public ones yielded a cumulative frequency that identified carriers of CMV plus the relevant HLA.

A word on this clonotype: Its cognate antigen is unknown.

The germline gives CDR1 SEHNR, CDR2 FQNEAQ (reference sequence). V was clipped by 1 base and J by 6 bases, with 16 bases between them. This CDR3 is built from 15 residues. Each CDR3 protein gets one entry after TCRdb re-called the reads with MiXCR. Of about 490,000 distinct CDR3 sequences in the sample, more than 20% were seen once. The TCR comes from a human donor in good health (CMV status not recorded). Some clones in this sample may be carry-over from other donors' samples. This chain links TRBV7-9 with TRBJ2-7, with TRBD2 as a possible D gene (7 bases). The sample was PBMCs. The CDR3 protein is CASSLGGGGIGEQYV. The CDR3 DNA reads TGTGCCAGCAGCTTAGGGGGGGGCGGGATCGGCGAGCAGTACGTC.